This section outlines one T cell receptor beta chain sequence together with its context. The data originate from a study of OX40 agonist ivuxolimab in advanced cancers. Sequenced by immunoSEQ multiplex PCR; TCRdb stores in-frame clones only, minus some. In the table there are 20,000 to 25,000 clones, 86% of which are singletons. Deletions cut 6 bases from V and 2 bases from J, with 11 bases between. CDR3 length: 13 amino acids. Germline lookup yields CDR1 MNHEY and CDR2 SVGAGI. The clonotype originates from an adult with an advanced solid tumor such as melanoma, head and neck, liver or kidney cancer. The chain has TRBV6-5 and TRBJ2-7; D is unresolved. This specimen was CD4+ or CD8+ T cells sorted from blood, taken in a trial of the OX40 agonist ivuxolimab. DNA of the CDR3: TGTGCCAGCAGCCCCAGGTGGGCCTACGAGCAGTACTTC. Translated, it gives CASSPRWAYEQYF.